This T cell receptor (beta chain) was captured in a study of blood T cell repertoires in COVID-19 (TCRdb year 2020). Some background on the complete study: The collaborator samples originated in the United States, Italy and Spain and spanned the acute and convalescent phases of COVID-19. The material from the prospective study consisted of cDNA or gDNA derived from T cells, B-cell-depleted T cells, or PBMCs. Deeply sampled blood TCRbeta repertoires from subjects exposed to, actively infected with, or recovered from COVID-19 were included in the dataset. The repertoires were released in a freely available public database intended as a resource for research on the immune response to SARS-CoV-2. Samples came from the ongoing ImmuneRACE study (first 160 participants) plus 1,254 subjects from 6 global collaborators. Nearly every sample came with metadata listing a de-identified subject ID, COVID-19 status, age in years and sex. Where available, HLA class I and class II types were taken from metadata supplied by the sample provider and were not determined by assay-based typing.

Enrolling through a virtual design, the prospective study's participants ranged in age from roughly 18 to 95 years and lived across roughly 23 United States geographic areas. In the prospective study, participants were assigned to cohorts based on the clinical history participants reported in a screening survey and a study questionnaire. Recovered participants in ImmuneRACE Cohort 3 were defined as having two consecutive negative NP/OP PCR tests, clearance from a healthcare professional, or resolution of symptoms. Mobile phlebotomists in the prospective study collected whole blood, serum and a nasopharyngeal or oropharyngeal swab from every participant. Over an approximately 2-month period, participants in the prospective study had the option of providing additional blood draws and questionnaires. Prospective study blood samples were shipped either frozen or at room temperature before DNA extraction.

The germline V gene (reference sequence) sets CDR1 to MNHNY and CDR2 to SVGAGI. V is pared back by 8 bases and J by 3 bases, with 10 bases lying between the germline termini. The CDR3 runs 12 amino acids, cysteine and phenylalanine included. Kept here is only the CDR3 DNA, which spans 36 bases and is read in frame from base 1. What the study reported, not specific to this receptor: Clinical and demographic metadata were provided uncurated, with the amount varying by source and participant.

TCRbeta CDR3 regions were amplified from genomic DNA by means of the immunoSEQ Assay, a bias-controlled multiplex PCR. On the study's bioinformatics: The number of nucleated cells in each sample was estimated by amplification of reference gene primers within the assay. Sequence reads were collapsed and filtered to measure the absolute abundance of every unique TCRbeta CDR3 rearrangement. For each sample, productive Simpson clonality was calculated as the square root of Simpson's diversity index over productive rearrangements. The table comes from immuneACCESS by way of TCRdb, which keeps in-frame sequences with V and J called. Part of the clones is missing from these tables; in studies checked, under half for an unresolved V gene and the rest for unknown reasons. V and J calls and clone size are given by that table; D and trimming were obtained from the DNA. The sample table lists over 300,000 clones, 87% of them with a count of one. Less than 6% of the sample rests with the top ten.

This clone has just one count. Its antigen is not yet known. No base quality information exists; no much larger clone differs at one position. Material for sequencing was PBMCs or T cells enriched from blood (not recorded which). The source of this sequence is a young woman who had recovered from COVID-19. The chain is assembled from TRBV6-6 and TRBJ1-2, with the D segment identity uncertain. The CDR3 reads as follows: CASHTGDYGYTF. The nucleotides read TGTGCCAGCCACACCGGGGACTATGGCTACACCTTC.